These 13 T cell receptor beta chains were all obtained from the same sample, sequenced in a study of T cell responses to AZD1222 COVID-19 vaccine (dated by TCRdb to the early 2020s). The time point label of this sample denotes: about 28 days (+/-7) after the second vaccine dose. The sample's treatment or condition label, in plain terms: meningococcal conjugate vaccine given as trial control. Library preparation was by the immunoSEQ multiplex PCR assay. TCRdb mirrors the immuneACCESS table, restricted to in-frame sequences. Some clones are absent from its copies; in checked studies, under half trace to an unresolved V gene, and the reason for the others is unknown. The sample table shows about 120,000 clones, and 75% to 95% are seen once. The ten biggest clones cover 4% to 5% of the sample. The source was peripheral blood, collected 28 days after the second dose of the MenACWY control vaccine. Receptors originate from an adult who received the MenACWY meningococcal vaccine as a control.

This clone was observed once. The V and J genes are TRBV28 and TRBJ2-5; D assignment may be TRBD1 or TRBD2 (5 bases each). The CDR3 covers 16 residues. V was clipped by 8 bases and J by 2 bases, with 21 bases between them. CDR1 is MDHEN and CDR2 is SYDVKM in the germline V gene. This CDR3 is CASGTGGRSGQETQYF. Written as DNA, the CDR3 is TGTGCCAGCGGGACCGGAGGCCGTTCGGGACAAGAGACCCAGTACTTC.

This clone was counted once. A far larger clone is one nucleotide away, so this likely arose from a read error. V gene TRBV3-1 (or the pseudogene TRBV3-2) combines with J gene TRBJ1-1; D remains ambiguous. The CDR3 is 11 residues long. V dropped 3 bases and J dropped 1 base, with 0 bases sitting between them. Germline V lookup: CDR1 LGHDT, CDR2 YNNKEL (reference sequence). Here the CDR3 reads CASSQNTEAFF. The CDR3 DNA is TGTGCCAGCAGCCAGAACACTGAAGCTTTCTTT.

This rearrangement joins TRBV27 to TRBJ1-1; no firm D call. The CDR3 consists of 13 residues. Trimming left V 3 bases short and J 4 bases short, with 9 bases between. Germline assignment: CDR1 MNHEY and CDR2 SMNVEV (reference sequence). The CDR3 sequence is CASSFGRLTEAFF. The CDR3 nucleotides read TGTGCCAGCAGTTTTGGGAGACTCACTGAAGCTTTCTTT.

V gene TRBV14 combines with J gene TRBJ2-5, with TRBD2 matching over 10 bases. This CDR3 has 16 residues. V shed 1 base, J shed 3 bases, and the junction held 5 bases outside the gene matches. Germline-derived CDR1 and CDR2 are SGHDN and FVKESK. The CDR3: CASSQVWLAGEETQYF. The CDR3, as DNA: TGTGCCAGCAGCCAAGTATGGCTAGCGGGAGAAGAGACCCAGTACTTC.

This clone was seen once. The chain has TRBV29-1 and TRBJ2-7; 7 bases agree with TRBD2. The CDR3 is 16 residues long. Per germline, CDR1 SQVTM and CDR2 ANQGSEA. V gave up 0 bases and J gave up 0 bases; unmatched junction bases: 8. CDR3 DNA: TGCAGCGTTGAAGATGATTGGGGGGAGGGCTCCTACGAGCAGTACTTC. Encoded protein: CSVEDDWGEGSYEQYF.

This chain connects TRBV10-3 to TRBJ2-1, with 10 bases matching TRBD2. This CDR3 region has 15 residues. CDR1 ENHRY and CDR2 SYGVKD come from the germline V gene. Losses at the gene ends were 3 bases for V and 5 bases for J; bases not matched to a gene: 4. The CDR3 protein is CAISDGTSDHNEQFF. CDR3 DNA: TGTGCCATCAGTGATGGGACTAGCGACCACAATGAGCAGTTCTTC.

The gene calls are TRBV23-1 and TRBJ2-7; D is perhaps TRBD1 (7 bases). TRBV23-1 is known as an ORF, though its function is uncertain. The CDR3 consists of 17 residues. V was cut by 0 bases and J by 2 bases, with 17 bases left in between. For the CDR3, the DNA is TGCGCCAGCAGTCAATCTCGGGGAGGACAGGTGACCTACGAGCAGTACGTC. Protein sequence: CASSQSRGGQVTYEQYV.

This sequence joins TRBV14 and TRBJ2-1; maybe TRBD1 (6 bases). CDR3 length equals 15 residues. CDR1 and CDR2 (germline): SGHDN, FVKESK. V was trimmed by 4 bases and J by 3 bases, leaving 13 bases between them. The CDR3 bases are TGTGCCAGCAGCCGTAGAGGACAGCACTACAATGAGCAGTTCTTC. Translating it yields CASSRRGQHYNEQFF.

Worth noting for this clone: At the DNA level, this CDR3 is encoded by other sequences in the same sample as well. The chain has TRBV28 and TRBJ2-3; the D call may be TRBD1 or TRBD2 (5 bases each). CDR1 MDHEN and CDR2 SYDVKM come from the germline V gene. The V end lost 2 bases, the J end lost 0 bases, and 6 bases lay between the germline ends. The CDR3 length is 14 residues. For the CDR3, the DNA is TGTGCCAGCAGTTTAGGGGGTAGCACAGATACGCAGTATTTT. Translated, it gives CASSLGGSTDTQYF.

This clone was seen only once. V and J are TRBV7-6 and TRBJ2-1, with TRBD1 matching 10 bases. J lost 4 bases, V lost 5 bases, and 8 bases had no gene match. CDR1 is SGHVS and CDR2 is FNYEAQ in the germline V gene. This CDR3 contains 16 residues. In nucleotides, the CDR3 is TGTGCCAGCAGCCAACTGGACAGGGGGACTTACAATGAGCAGTTCTTC. Its translation: CASSQLDRGTYNEQFF. Drawing the rest from reference TRBV7-6 and TRBJ2-1, the complete variable domain is GAGVSQSPRYKVTKRGQDVALRCDPISGHVSLYWYRQALGQGPEFLTYFNYEAQQDKSGLPNDRFSAERPEGSISTLTIQRTEQRDSAMYRCASSQLDRGTYNEQFFGPGTRLTVL.

In this sample, this clone turned up a few times. The CDR3, as DNA: TGTGCCAGCAGCTTTCAGTGGATCGATCAGCCCCAGCATTTT. The encoded protein is CASSFQWIDQPQHF. The rearrangement joins TRBV7-2 to TRBJ1-5; D remains unclear. CDR3 length equals 14 residues. Germline V gives CDR1 SGHTA, CDR2 FQGNSA. The V end was cut by 3 bases, the J end by 5 bases, with 11 bases between.

The gene calls are TRBV28 and TRBJ1-5, with 7 nucleotides matching TRBD1. This CDR3 is 15 amino acids long. Germline CDR1 MDHEN, CDR2 SYDVKM. J gave up 6 bases and V 1 base, and 6 bases lay outside the gene matches. In nucleotides, the CDR3 is TGTGCCAGCAGTTTATCTCCAGGGGGGGGTCAGCCCCAGCATTTT. It codes for CASSLSPGGGQPQHF.

This clone has a handful of counts. The chain combines TRBV7-9 with TRBJ1-1, with D perhaps TRBD1 (6 bases). With 0 bases removed from V and 1 base from J, the gap between germline ends came to 15 bases. The germline gives CDR1 SEHNR, CDR2 FQNEAQ (reference sequence). This CDR3 contains 17 residues. CDR3 residues: CASSLAAGVTPNTEAFF. The DNA for the CDR3 is TGTGCCAGCAGCTTAGCGGCAGGGGTTACTCCGAACACTGAAGCTTTCTTT.